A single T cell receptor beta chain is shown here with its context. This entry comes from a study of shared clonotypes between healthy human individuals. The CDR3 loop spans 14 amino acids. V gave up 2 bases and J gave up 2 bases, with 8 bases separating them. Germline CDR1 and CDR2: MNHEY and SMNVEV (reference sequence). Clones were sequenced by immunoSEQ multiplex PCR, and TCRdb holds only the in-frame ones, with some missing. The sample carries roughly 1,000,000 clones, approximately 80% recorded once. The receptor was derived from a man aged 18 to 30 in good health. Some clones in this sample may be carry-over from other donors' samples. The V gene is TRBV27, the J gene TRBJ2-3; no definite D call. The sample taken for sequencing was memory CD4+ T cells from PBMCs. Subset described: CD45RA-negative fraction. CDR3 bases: TGTGCCAGCAGTTTAGGCTTTTACACAGATACGCAGTATTTT. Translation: CASSLGFYTDTQYF.